This record looks at one T cell receptor beta chain sequence and its context. Original methodology: Amplification of reference gene primers was used by the study to estimate nucleated cell counts. The table came from immunoSEQ multiplex PCR; TCRdb's copy has only in-frame clones and leaves some out. The DNA was the basis for D and trimming; V, J and clone size are from that table. The sample has about 180,000 clones, under 85% seen once; the top ten hold approximately 9.4%. The CDR3 is made up of 14 amino acids. Per germline, CDR1 SGHTA and CDR2 FQGNSA. Trimming left V 1 base short and J 3 bases short, with 8 bases between. The data originate from a study of blood T cell repertoires in COVID-19. Across the whole study: The study drew acute and convalescent COVID-19 samples from the United States, Italy and Spain. PBMCs, B-cell-depleted T cells, or T cells were the source of the cDNA or gDNA that made up the material.

The sequenced sample consisted of peripheral blood. This receptor was obtained from a woman older than 75 with acute or convalescent COVID-19. The rearrangement links TRBV7-2 to TRBJ2-3; the D gene is possibly TRBD2 (6 bases). The CDR3 protein is CASSLVRETDTQYF. The CDR3 bases are TGTGCCAGCAGCTTAGTGCGGGAAACAGATACGCAGTATTTT.